This record concerns one T cell receptor beta chain sequence. Its specificity is not known. The data are from a study of cytotoxic CD8 clonotypes in ibrutinib-treated CLL. Study background: Partial responses totalled about 24 and complete responses 2; after median roughly 71 months, approximately 15 remained remitted and around twelve progressed. Response samples were taken after a median of approximately 11 months on treatment, range 6 to 36.

Measured with immunoSEQ multiplex PCR; TCRdb has only the in-frame clones, and not every one. This table has about 69,000 clones, 75% to 85% appearing once. General study results and limits: Before falling back toward baseline at progression, clonality had risen at the time of ibrutinib response.

The CDR3 consists of 17 residues. The V gene lost 2 bases and the J gene lost 0 bases, with 13 bases spanning the gap. Germline V CDR1 and CDR2: LNHDA, SQIVND (reference sequence). This chain joins TRBV19 and TRBJ2-2; D uncertain. The clonotype originates from a human donor with chronic lymphocytic leukemia. The input for sequencing was PBMCs, taken at disease progression, from a patient treated with ibrutinib. The CDR3 is CASSIQVRVSNTGELFF. The CDR3 nucleotides are TGTGCCAGTAGTATACAGGTCCGTGTGTCGAACACCGGGGAGCTGTTTTTT.